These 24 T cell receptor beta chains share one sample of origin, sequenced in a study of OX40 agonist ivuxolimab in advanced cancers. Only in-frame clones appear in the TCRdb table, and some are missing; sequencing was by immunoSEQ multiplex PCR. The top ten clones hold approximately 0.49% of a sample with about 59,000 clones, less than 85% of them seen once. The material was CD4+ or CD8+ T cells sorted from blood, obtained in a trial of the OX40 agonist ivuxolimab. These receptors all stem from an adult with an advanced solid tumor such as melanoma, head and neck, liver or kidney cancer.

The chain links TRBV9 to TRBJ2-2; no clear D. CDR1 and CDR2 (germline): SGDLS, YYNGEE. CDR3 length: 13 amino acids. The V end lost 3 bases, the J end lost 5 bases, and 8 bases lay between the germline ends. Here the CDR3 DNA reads TGTGCCAGCAGCGCCGTGACTACCGGGGAGCTGTTTTTT. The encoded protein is CASSAVTTGELFF.

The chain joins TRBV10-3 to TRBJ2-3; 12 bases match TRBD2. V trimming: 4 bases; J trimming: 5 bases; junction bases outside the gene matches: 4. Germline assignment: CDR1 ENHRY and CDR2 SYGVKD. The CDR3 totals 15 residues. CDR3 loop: CAISASGRAIDTQYF. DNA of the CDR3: TGTGCCATCAGTGCTAGCGGGAGGGCTATAGATACGCAGTATTTT.

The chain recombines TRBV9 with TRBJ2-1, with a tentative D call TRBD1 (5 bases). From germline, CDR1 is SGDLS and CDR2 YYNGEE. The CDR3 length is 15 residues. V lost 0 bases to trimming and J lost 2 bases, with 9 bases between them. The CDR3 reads CASSVGSGPYNEQFF. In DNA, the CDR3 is TGTGCCAGCAGCGTAGGATCAGGGCCCTACAATGAGCAGTTCTTC. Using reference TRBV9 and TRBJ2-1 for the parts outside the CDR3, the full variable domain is DSGVTQTPKHLITATGQRVTLRCSPRSGDLSVYWYQQSLDQGLQFLIQYYNGEERAKGNILERFSAQQFPDLHSELNLSSLELGDSALYFCASSVGSGPYNEQFFGPGTRLTVL.

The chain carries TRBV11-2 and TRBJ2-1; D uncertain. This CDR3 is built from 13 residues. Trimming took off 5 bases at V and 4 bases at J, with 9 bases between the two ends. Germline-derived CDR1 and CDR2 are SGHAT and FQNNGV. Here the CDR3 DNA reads TGTGCCAGCAGCCCGGGTTTTTACAATGAGCAGTTCTTC. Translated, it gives CASSPGFYNEQFF.

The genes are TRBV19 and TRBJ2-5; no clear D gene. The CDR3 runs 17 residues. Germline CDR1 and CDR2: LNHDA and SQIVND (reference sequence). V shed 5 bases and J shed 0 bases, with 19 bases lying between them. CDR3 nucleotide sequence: TGTGCCAGTAGTCCCAGGAAACACATTCCGTACCAAGAGACCCAGTACTTC. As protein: CASSPRKHIPYQETQYF. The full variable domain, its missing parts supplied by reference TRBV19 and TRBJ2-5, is DGGITQSPKYLFRKEGQNVTLSCEQNLNHDAMYWYRQDPGQGLRLIYYSQIVNDFQKGDIAEGYSVSREKKESFPLTVTSAQKNPTAFYLCASSPRKHIPYQETQYFGPGTRLLVL.

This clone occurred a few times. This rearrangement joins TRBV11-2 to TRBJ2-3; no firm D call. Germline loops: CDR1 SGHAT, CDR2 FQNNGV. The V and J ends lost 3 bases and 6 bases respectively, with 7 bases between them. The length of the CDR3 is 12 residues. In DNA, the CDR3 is TGTGCCAGCAGCTTGAATGCGGATACGCAGTATTTT. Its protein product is CASSLNADTQYF.

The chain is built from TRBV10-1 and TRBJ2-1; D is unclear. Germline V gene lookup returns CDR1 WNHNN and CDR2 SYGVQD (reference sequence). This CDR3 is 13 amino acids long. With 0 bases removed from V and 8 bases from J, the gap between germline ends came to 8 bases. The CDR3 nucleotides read TGCGCCAGCAGTGAGTCGGGCCCTCATGAGCAGTTCTTC. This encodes CASSESGPHEQFF.

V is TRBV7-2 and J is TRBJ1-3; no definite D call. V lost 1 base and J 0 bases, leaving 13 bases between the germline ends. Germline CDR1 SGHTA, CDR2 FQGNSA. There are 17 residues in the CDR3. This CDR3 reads CASSLVGPAASGNTIYF. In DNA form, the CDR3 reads TGTGCCAGCAGCTTAGTAGGCCCTGCGGCCTCTGGAAACACCATATATTTT.

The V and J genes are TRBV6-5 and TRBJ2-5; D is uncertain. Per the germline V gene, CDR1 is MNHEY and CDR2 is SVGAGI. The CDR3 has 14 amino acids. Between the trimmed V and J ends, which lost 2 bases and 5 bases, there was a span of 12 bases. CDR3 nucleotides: TGTGCCAGCAGTTACGATCTGGGTTCGGAGACCCAGTACTTC. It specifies CASSYDLGSETQYF.

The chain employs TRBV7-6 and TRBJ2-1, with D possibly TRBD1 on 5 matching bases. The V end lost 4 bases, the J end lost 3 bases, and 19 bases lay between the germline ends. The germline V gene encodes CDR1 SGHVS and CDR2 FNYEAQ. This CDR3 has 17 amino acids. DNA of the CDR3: TGTGCCAGCAGCTCAGGGCTAAGTGTAAGAGGCTACAATGAGCAGTTCTTC. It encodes CASSSGLSVRGYNEQFF.

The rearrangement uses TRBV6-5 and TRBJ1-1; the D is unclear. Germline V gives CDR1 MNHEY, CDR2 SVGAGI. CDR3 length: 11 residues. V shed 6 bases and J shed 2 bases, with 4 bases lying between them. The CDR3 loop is CASSINTEAFF. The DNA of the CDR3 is TGTGCCAGCAGCATAAACACTGAAGCTTTCTTT.

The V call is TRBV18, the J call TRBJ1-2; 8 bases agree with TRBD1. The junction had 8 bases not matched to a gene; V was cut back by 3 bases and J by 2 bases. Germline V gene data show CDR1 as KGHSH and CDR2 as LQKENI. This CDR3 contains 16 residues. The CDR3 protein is CASSPGGQGWNYGYTF. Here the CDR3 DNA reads TGTGCCAGCTCACCCGGAGGACAGGGATGGAACTATGGCTACACCTTC. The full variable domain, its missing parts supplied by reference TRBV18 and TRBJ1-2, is NAGVMQNPRHLVRRRGQEARLRCSPMKGHSHVYWYRQLPEEGLKFMVYLQKENIIDESGMPKERFSAEFPKEGPSILRIQQVVRGDSAAYFCASSPGGQGWNYGYTFGSGTRLTVV.

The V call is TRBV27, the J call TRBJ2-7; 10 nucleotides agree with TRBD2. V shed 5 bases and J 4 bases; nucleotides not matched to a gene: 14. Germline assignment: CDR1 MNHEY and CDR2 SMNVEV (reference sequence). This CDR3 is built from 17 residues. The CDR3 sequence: CASSARGVAGGLYEQYF. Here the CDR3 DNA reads TGTGCCAGCAGTGCGAGAGGAGTAGCGGGAGGCTTGTACGAGCAGTACTTC.

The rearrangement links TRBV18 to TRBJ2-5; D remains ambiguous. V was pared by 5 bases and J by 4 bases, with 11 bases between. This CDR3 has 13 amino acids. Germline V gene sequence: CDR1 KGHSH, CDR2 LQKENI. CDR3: CASSTVVRETQYF. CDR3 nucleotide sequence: TGTGCCAGCTCAACGGTAGTCCGAGAGACCCAGTACTTC.

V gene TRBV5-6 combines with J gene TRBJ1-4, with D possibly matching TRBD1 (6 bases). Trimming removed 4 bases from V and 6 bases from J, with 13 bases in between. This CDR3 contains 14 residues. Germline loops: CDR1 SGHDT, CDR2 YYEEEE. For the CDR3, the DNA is TGTGCCAGCAGCCTAAGGGGGGCGCATGAAAAACTGTTTTTT. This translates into CASSLRGAHEKLFF.

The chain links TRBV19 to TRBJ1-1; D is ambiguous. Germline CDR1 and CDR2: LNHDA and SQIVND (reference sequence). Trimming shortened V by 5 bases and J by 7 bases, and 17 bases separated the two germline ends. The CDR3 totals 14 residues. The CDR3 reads CASSPSSIPIEAFF. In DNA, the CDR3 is TGTGCCAGTAGTCCCAGCAGCATTCCCATTGAAGCTTTCTTT. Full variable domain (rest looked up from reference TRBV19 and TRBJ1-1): DGGITQSPKYLFRKEGQNVTLSCEQNLNHDAMYWYRQDPGQGLRLIYYSQIVNDFQKGDIAEGYSVSREKKESFPLTVTSAQKNPTAFYLCASSPSSIPIEAFFGQGTRLTVV.

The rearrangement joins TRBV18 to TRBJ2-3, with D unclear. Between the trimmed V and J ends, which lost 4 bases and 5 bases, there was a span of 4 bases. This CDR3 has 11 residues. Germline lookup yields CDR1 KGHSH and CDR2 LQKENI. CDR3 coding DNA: TGTGCCAGCTCACAAGGAGATACGCAGTATTTT. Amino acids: CASSQGDTQYF.

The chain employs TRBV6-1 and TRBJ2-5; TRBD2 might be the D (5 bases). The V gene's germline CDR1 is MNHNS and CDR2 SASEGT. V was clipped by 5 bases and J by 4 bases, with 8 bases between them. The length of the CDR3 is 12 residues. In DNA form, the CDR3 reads TGTGCCAGCAGTCGGACTGGAGAGACCCAGTACTTC. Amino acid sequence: CASSRTGETQYF.

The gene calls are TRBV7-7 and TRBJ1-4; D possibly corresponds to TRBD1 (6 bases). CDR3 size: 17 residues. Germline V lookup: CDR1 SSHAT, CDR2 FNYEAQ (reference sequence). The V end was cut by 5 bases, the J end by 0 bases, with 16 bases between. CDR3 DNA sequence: TGTGCCAGCAGCCCCTCCCCTTGGACAGCAACTAATGAAAAACTGTTTTTT. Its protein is CASSPSPWTATNEKLFF.

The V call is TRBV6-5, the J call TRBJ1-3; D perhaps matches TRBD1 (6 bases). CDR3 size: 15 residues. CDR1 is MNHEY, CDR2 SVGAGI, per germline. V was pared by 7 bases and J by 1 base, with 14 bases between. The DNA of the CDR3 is TGTGCCAGCACCACCACAGGGTTTTCTGGAAACACCATATATTTT. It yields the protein CASTTTGFSGNTIYF.

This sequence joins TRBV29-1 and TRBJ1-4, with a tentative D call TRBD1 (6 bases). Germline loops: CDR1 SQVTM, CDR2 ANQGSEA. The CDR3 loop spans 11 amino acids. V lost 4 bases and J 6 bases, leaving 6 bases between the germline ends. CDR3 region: CSVGQDEKLFF. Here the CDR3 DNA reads TGCAGCGTTGGACAGGATGAAAAACTGTTTTTT.

This CDR3 reads CASSLGGHKDRPYEQYF. The DNA of the CDR3 is TGTGCCAGCAGTTTAGGAGGTCATAAAGACCGACCCTACGAGCAGTACTTC. The chain has TRBV28 and TRBJ2-7, with TRBD2 as a possible D gene (5 bases). V was clipped by 2 bases and J by 2 bases, with 19 bases between them. CDR3 length: 17 residues. Germline lookup yields CDR1 MDHEN and CDR2 SYDVKM.

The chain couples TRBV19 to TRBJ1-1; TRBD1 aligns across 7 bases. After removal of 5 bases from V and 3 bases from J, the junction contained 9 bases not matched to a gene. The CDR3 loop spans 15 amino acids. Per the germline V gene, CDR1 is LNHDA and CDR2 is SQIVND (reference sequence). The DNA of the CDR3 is TGTGCCAGTAGTCCTATCGACAGGGCGGACACTGAAGCTTTCTTT. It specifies CASSPIDRADTEAFF.

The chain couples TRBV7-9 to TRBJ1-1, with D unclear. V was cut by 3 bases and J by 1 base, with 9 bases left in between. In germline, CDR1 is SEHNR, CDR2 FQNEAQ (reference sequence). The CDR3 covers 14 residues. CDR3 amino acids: CASSFSGSNTEAFF. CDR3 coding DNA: TGTGCCAGCAGCTTTTCCGGTTCGAACACTGAAGCTTTCTTT.